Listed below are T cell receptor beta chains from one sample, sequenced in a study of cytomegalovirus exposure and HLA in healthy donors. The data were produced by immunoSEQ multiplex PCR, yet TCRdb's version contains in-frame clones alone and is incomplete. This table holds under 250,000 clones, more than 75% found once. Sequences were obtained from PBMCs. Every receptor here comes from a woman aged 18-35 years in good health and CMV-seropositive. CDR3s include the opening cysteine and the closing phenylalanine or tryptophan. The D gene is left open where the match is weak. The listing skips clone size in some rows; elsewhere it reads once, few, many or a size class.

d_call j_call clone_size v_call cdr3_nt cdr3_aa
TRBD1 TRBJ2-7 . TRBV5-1 TGCGCCAGCAGCTCGACAGGGGGGTCCTACGAGCAGTACTTC CASSSTGGSYEQYF
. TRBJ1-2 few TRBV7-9 TGTGCCAGCGGGAATGACGTTGGAGGTTATGGCTACACCTTC CASGNDVGGYGYTF
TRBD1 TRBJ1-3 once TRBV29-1 TGCAGCGTCGTACAGGGGAGATCTGGAAACACCATATATTTT CSVVQGRSGNTIYF
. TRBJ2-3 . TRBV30 TGTGCCTGGAGTGTAGCTACTAGCAGGCGTGATACGCAGTATTTT CAWSVATSRRDTQYF
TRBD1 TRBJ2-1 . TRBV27 TGTGCCAGCAAAGAGGGGGACAGGGGCTACAATGAGCAGTTCTTC CASKEGDRGYNEQFF
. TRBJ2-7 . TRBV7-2 TGTGCCAGCAGCTTAGTGGGGTCGGGGGAAAGCTACGAGCAGTACTTC CASSLVGSGESYEQYF
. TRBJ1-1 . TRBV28 TGTGCCAGCAGTTTACCCCCCCTGGGGGGGAACACTGAAGCTTTCTTT CASSLPPLGGNTEAFF
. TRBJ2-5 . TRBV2 TGTGCCAGCAGTCGGCGGAGCTTAGAGACCCAGTACTTC CASSRRSLETQYF
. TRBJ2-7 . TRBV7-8 TGTGCCAGCAGCCCGCCCCCGGGCGAGCAGTACTTC CASSPPPGEQYF
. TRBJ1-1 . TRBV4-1 TGCGCCAGCAGCTTTACAGGGAGGGGCACTGAAGCTTTCTTT CASSFTGRGTEAFF
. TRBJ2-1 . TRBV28 TGTGCCAGCAGTTTAATCGAGGGAGTTGGAGTCGCCTACAATGAGCAGTTCTTC CASSLIEGVGVAYNEQFF
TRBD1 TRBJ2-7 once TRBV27 TGTGCCAGCAGTCTGACAGGGTGGCACGAGCAGTACTTC CASSLTGWHEQYF
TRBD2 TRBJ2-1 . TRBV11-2 TGTGCCAGCAGTTCCGGGACTAGCGGGATTAATGAGCAGTTCTTC CASSSGTSGINEQFF
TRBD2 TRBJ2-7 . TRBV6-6 TGTGCCAGCAGGCAGCGGGAGTTTAACGAGCAGTACTTC CASRQREFNEQYF
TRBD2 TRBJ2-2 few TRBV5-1 TGCGCCAGCAGACTAGCGGCGTACACCGGGGAGCTGTTTTTT CASRLAAYTGELFF
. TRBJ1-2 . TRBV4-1 TGCGCCAGCAGCCAAGATTTCGGGGGGCGCGTTGAAAATGGCTACACCTTC CASSQDFGGRVENGYTF
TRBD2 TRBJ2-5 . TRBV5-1 TGCGCCAGCAGCTTCCCCCGCGCGGGGAGCGGGAGCGGAGAGACCCAGTACTTC CASSFPRAGSGSGETQYF
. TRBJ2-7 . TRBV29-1 TGCAGCGTTGCTGCGGGTTCTCCCTACGAGCAGTACTTC CSVAAGSPYEQYF
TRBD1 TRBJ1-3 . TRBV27 TGTGCCAGCAGTCGACAGGGCTATGGAAACACCATATATTTT CASSRQGYGNTIYF
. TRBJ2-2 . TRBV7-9 TGTGCCAGCAGCTTTTATTCCGGCGGGGAGCTGTTTTTT CASSFYSGGELFF
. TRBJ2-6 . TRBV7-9 TGTGCCAGCAGTCCAGGGTCTGGGGCCAACGTCCTGACTTTC CASSPGSGANVLTF
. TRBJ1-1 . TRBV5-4 TGTGCCAGCAGCTTGGCCGGACAGAGAAACACTGAAGCTTTCTTT CASSLAGQRNTEAFF
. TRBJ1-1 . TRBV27 TGTGCCAGCAGTTTAACGGCAGGTGTGAACACTGAAGCTTTCTTT CASSLTAGVNTEAFF
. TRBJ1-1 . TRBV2 TGTGCCAGTTTATTGGAGGGGAACACTGAAGCTTTCTTT CASLLEGNTEAFF
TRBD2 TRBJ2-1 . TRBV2 TGTGCCAGCAGTGGGACTAGCGGGAGGGCCGGCAATGAGCAGTTCTTC CASSGTSGRAGNEQFF
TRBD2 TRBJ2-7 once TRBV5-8 TGTGCCAGCAGCACCTTAGCGGGAGGGGACTACGAGCAGTACTTC CASSTLAGGDYEQYF
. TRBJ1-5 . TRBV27 TGTGCCAGCAGTACCATGGGGAGGGGCAATCAGCCCCAGCATTTT CASSTMGRGNQPQHF
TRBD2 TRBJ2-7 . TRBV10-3 TGTGCCATCAGTGTTCCTGGAGGCGGGAGTTGGAACGAGCAGTACTTC CAISVPGGGSWNEQYF
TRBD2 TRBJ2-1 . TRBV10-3 TGTGCCATCAGTGCCCCGGGAGGGAACTCCTACAATGAGCAGTTCTTC CAISAPGGNSYNEQFF
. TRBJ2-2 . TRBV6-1 TGTGCCAGCAGTGCAACCGGGACAACTAACACCGGGGAGCTGTTTTTT CASSATGTTNTGELFF
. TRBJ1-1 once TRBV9 TGTGCCAGCAGCGTTCGATCAGGATACACTGAAGCTTTCTTT CASSVRSGYTEAFF
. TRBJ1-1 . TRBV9 TGTGCCAGCAGCTTAGGAGGTAGCACTGAAGCTTTCTTT CASSLGGSTEAFF